This T cell receptor beta chain originates from a study of T cell repertoires in cytomegalovirus infection. In the study overall: Public TCR beta signatures indicated both CMV infection and matching HLA type. Study results and caveats: Dominant in the ex vivo response were TCR beta clonotypes restricted by HLA-C and specific for CMV. CMV carriers having the relevant HLA were flagged by cumulative public TCR beta family frequency.

The V end was cut by 1 base, the J end by 3 bases, with 10 bases between. The CDR3 runs 15 residues. CDR1 and CDR2 (germline): SGHAT, FQDESV (reference sequence). As regards this clonotype: Antigen specificity is unknown.

MiXCR, applied by TCRdb to the reads, yields one record per CDR3 protein. The sample lists some 680,000 distinct CDR3 sequences; under 40% were seen once. This receptor was obtained from a human donor in good health (CMV status not recorded). Some clones in this sample may be carry-over from other donors' samples. The chain links TRBV11-1 to TRBJ2-1; tentative D call: TRBD2 (5 bases). Material: PBMCs. CDR3 sequence: CASSLGASFYNEQFF. CDR3 coding DNA: TGTGCCAGCAGCTTAGGGGCTAGCTTCTACAATGAGCAGTTCTTC.